This T cell receptor beta chain appears in the sequencing data of a study of cytomegalovirus exposure and HLA in healthy donors. Study-level findings and limits: Three chains tied to CMV proved CMV antigen-specific in vitro.

Germline CDR1 is MNHEY and CDR2 is SMNVEV (reference sequence). Trimming took off 5 bases at V and 8 bases at J, with 15 bases between the two ends. The CDR3 runs to 13 residues. In the PCR, 60 Vbeta and 13 Jbeta primers were used. Profiling relied on immunoSEQ multiplex PCR, and the TCRdb table lists in-frame clones only, not all of them. The sample records 150,000 to 180,000 clones, 70% to 80% being singletons. Of note for this clone: Its antigen is unknown.

The clonotype originates from a man between 25 and 39 years old in good health and CMV-seropositive. Sequencing input: PBMCs. The chain links TRBV27 to TRBJ1-2; tentatively, D is TRBD1 (6 bases). The CDR3 protein is CASSLRDQGGYTF. In DNA form, the CDR3 reads TGTGCCAGCAGTCTCCGGGACCAGGGGGGCTACACCTTC.